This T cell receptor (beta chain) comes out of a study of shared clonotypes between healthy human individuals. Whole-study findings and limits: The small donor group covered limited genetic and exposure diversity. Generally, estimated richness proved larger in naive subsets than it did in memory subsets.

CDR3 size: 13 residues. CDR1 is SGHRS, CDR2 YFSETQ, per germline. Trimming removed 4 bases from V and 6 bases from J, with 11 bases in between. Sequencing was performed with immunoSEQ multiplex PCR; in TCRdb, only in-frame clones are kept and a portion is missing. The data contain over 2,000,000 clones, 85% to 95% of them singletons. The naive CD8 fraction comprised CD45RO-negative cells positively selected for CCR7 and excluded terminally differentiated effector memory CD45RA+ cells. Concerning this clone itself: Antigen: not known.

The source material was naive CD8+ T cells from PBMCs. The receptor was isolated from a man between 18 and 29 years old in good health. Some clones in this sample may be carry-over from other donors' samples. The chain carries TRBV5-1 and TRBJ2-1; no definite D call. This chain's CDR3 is CASSTENGNEQFF. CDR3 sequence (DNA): TGCGCCAGCAGCACCGAAAACGGCAATGAGCAGTTCTTC.